This T cell receptor beta chain was found in a study of cytomegalovirus exposure and HLA in healthy donors. Study background: In a previous analysis, 95 million to 130 million unique TCR beta sequences were found from some 200 million T cells.

The PCR was carried out with 60 Vbeta primers and 13 Jbeta primers. Measured with immunoSEQ multiplex PCR; TCRdb has only the in-frame clones, and not every one. This table has approximately 170,000 clones, roughly 80% appearing once. Trimming removed 3 bases from V and 3 bases from J; junction bases left unmatched: 1. Germline V CDR1 and CDR2: KGHSH, LQKENI. The CDR3 loop spans 13 amino acids. A remark on this clone: The antigen is undetermined. The same CDR3 is also encoded by other DNA sequences in this sample.

Study-wide results and limits: An ancestry cluster, one associated with Asian ancestry, reportedly showed fewer N-insertions than the 666-donor mean in a later analysis.

The receptor was isolated from a middle-aged man in good health and CMV-seropositive. V usage is TRBV18 and J usage is TRBJ1-2; TRBD1 aligns across 7 bases. The sequenced sample consisted of PBMCs. Here the CDR3 reads CASSPGTDYGYTF. DNA of the CDR3: TGTGCCAGCTCACCGGGGACAGACTATGGCTACACCTTC.